The present T cell receptor (beta chain) was sequenced within a study of T cell responses to AZD1222 COVID-19 vaccine. Study at large: Pooled in the analysis were second doses at about 4 or about 12 weeks.

In regard to this clone: Its antigen is unidentified.

This table comes from immunoSEQ multiplex PCR, and its TCRdb copy is limited to in-frame clones, with some not included. The data show some 140,000 clones, with more than 85% seen just once and just over 3% held by the top ten. V was clipped by 0 bases and J by 1 base, with 4 bases between them. The CDR3 runs 14 residues. Per the germline V gene, CDR1 is MNHEY and CDR2 is SVGAGI. Study findings and constraints: Targeting of unmutated variant regions was reportedly seen in nearly half of spike-specific TCRs. Vaccine-associated CD4 TCRs ranged over spike, dominating at 160-218 and 743-854.

This clonotype was obtained from an adult in good health. The genes are TRBV6-5 and TRBJ1-5; D gene uncertain. The sequences come from peripheral blood, collected on day 0 of AZD1222 vaccination. CDR3 protein: CASSYSHSNQPQHF. The CDR3 coding sequence is TGTGCCAGCAGTTACTCGCACAGCAATCAGCCCCAGCATTTT.